Listed below are T cell receptor beta chains from one sample, sequenced in a study of cytomegalovirus exposure and HLA in healthy donors. Profiled with immunoSEQ multiplex PCR; TCRdb holds only in-frame clones, not every one. Of about 150,000 clones in the sample, around 75% were seen once. Material for sequencing was PBMCs. Receptors were obtained from a man aged 30-40 years in good health and CMV-seropositive. Each CDR3 is given with its conserved first and last residue. The order of the fields is V gene, clone size, J gene, D gene, CDR3 protein, CDR3 DNA. A D gene is named only where the DNA matches it firmly. A row's size may be missing; if present it is once, few, many or a size class.

>TRBV28|.|TRBJ1-2|.
CASGVLATEYGYTF
TGTGCCAGCGGAGTTTTGGCGACAGAATATGGCTACACCTTC
>TRBV15|few|TRBJ1-4|.
CATSRPPQGKNEKLFF
TGTGCCACCAGCAGACCCCCCCAGGGGAAAAATGAAAAACTGTTTTTT
>TRBV15|.|TRBJ1-2|.
CATRPDRSNYGYTF
TGTGCCACCAGACCAGACAGATCAAACTATGGCTACACCTTC
>TRBV27|once|TRBJ2-2|.
CASMAQGRVYSGELFF
TGTGCCAGCATGGCCCAGGGGAGGGTCTATTCCGGGGAGCTGTTTTTT
>TRBV30|.|TRBJ1-1|TRBD1
CAWSLGQGYTEAFF
TGTGCCTGGAGCCTGGGACAGGGATATACTGAAGCTTTCTTT
>TRBV10-2|.|TRBJ2-2|.
CARLFGLRETGELFF
TGCGCCAGGTTATTCGGGCTGAGGGAGACCGGGGAGCTGTTTTTT
>TRBV30|.|TRBJ1-1|.
CAWGRSSTEAFF
TGTGCCTGGGGGCGATCCTCCACTGAAGCTTTCTTT
>TRBV6-5|few|TRBJ1-6|.
CASSYQPGHRDPLHF
TGTGCCAGCAGTTACCAACCGGGACATAGGGACCCCCTCCACTTT
>TRBV11-2|.|TRBJ2-1|TRBD2
CASSRVQRGSNEQFF
TGTGCCAGCAGCCGAGTGCAGCGGGGGTCCAATGAGCAGTTCTTC
>TRBV5-1|.|TRBJ2-7|TRBD1
CASSLEGANEQYF
TGCGCCAGCAGCTTGGAGGGGGCGAACGAGCAGTACTTC
>TRBV27|.|TRBJ2-4|TRBD1
CASSPRTGGAYKAKNIQYF
TGTGCCAGCAGTCCTCGGACAGGGGGCGCGTATAAGGCCAAAAACATTCAGTACTTC
>TRBV15|.|TRBJ1-4|.
CATSGGGSGEGEKLFF
TGTGCCACCAGCGGAGGAGGGTCGGGGGAGGGTGAAAAACTGTTTTTT